What follows describes a single TCR beta chain. Its matching antigen is unknown. The CDR3 spans 15 residues. Looked up from germline, CDR1 is SGHVS and CDR2 is FQNEAQ. V was pared by 5 bases and J by 1 base, with 6 bases of the junction left unmatched. This specimen comes from a study of beta chain features in type 1 diabetes. Overall study findings and caveats: TCRB CDR3s from Type 1 diabetes patients were moderately but significantly shorter in all four CD4+ subsets. There was a possibility that cDNA sequencing over-represented cells with high TCR expression.

Investigators reverse transcribed all isolated RNA, so they sequenced expressed TCRB transcripts. Sequencing was performed with immunoSEQ multiplex PCR; in TCRdb, only in-frame clones are kept and a portion is missing. The data contain some 500,000 clones, about 10% of them singletons. Cells sorted by CD45RO/CCR7/CD25/CD127/CD95/CD27 comprised CD4+ naive, central memory, regulatory and stem cell-like memory cells. Sequenced: naive CD4+ T cells from blood. The chain is built from TRBV7-8 and TRBJ2-5; 8 bases are a match to TRBD2. The sequence was obtained from a woman under 30 in good health. CDR3 amino acids: CASSPRLALQETQYF. CDR3 coding DNA: TGTGCCAGCAGCCCCCGACTAGCGCTCCAAGAGACCCAGTACTTC.